This T cell receptor beta chain is drawn from a study of monozygotic twins with inflammatory bowel disease. Eight distinct reactions (per sample) were used to make the cDNA. TCRdb re-analyzed the 5' RACE reads; it lists each CDR3 protein once, without DNA. The sample is made up of 140,000 to 150,000 distinct CDR3 sequences, and the top ten hold roughly 1.2% of it. CDR1 is SGHRS and CDR2 is YFSETQ in the germline V gene. The CDR3 has 14 amino acids. Sequencing was performed on blood. The clonotype comes from a human donor with ulcerative colitis or Crohn's disease, or a healthy co-twin of an affected twin (not recorded which). V gene TRBV5-1 combines with J gene TRBJ1-1. This chain's CDR3 is CASSLAVGRAEAFF.